This section outlines one TCR beta chain sequence together with its context. Source study methods: Scientists estimated how many nucleated cells there were by amplifying reference gene primers. Sequenced by immunoSEQ multiplex PCR; TCRdb stores in-frame clones only, minus some. For V, J and clone size, that table is used; D and trimming come from the DNA. The sample holds about 200,000 clones, roughly 82% seen once. This sample stems from a study of blood T cell repertoires in COVID-19. About the study: PBMCs, B-cell-depleted T cells, or T cells provided the cDNA or gDNA that made up the material.

Germline CDR1 is SGHTA and CDR2 is FQGNSA. The ends were cut back, 5 bases at V and 7 bases at J, with 14 bases in the middle. This CDR3 contains 13 residues. The participants were between about 18 and 90 years old and came from 20 to 30 US areas. Clinical histories supplied by participants themselves formed the basis of cohort assignment. The sequencing input was PBMCs or T cells enriched from blood (not recorded which). This TCR came from a woman aged 60-75 years with acute COVID-19. This chain joins TRBV7-2 and TRBJ1-2; TRBD1 is a possible D gene (5 bases). The CDR3 here is CASSPDTGGGYTF. The DNA of the CDR3 is TGTGCCAGCAGCCCAGATACGGGGGGTGGCTACACCTTC.